This T cell receptor beta chain was sequenced during a study of spatial heterogeneity in lung cancer (dated by TCRdb to between 2018 and 2021). Regarding the study in general: Beta-chain transcripts were consistently detected in greater numbers than alpha-chain transcripts, which likely reflected higher beta-chain transcript abundance. In the raw uncorrected reads, each unique combination of TCR and UMI appeared on average more than ten times. The study quantitatively compared TCR alpha and beta repertoires across multiple tumor regions, matched nontumor lung and blood in non-small cell lung cancer. Nonsynonymous mutation counts, determined by whole-exome sequencing of tumor tissue, were related to TCR repertoire features. Both alpha and beta chains were TCR-sequenced in samples taken at surgery, namely 220 tumor regions, approximately 63 matched nontumor lung samples and roughly 56 PBMC samples. Overall study outcomes, separate from this receptor: Additional single-cell paired TCR alpha and beta sequencing was considered necessary to confirm, at a functional level, the hypothesis that regional TCRs recognize regional mutations. Ubiquitous expanded tumor TCRs were found in blood more often at tumor resection than at routine follow-up.

The receptor library was made with 5' RACE. Sequencer: NextSeq 500. In the TCR library protocol, a unique molecular identifier was attached to each TCR cDNA molecule so that PCR and sequencing errors could be corrected. Per the original workflow: TCR identification, UMI-based error correction and CDR3 extraction were performed with Decombinator tools. TCRs above a frequency of 2 per 1,000, corresponding to the top 1% of the tumor frequency distribution, were defined as expanded. Renyi diversity was computed with the R vegan package after each repertoire had been subsampled 100 times to 5,000 TCRs. CDR3 similarity networks were built from amino acid triplet string-kernel similarity, with CDR3s being connected when pairwise similarity was above 0.82. TCRdb reprocessing: public reads trimmed at Q25 with fastp, clones called with MiXCR, in-frame beta chains kept. Rows matching on CDR3 protein sequence are summarized as one entry with the most common DNA and genes. The V and J calls were determined by TCRdb, not by the authors. The sample profile shows approximately 52,000 distinct CDR3 sequences; roughly 7% of them were found once. Approximately 2.9% of the sample belongs to the ten largest clones.

Interpreted using the paper, the time point label stands for: sample taken at primary tumor resection. TCR sequencing used whole RNA extracted from tumor and nontumor lung tissue, or from cryopreserved PBMC samples, without cell sorting. Donors were under 95 patients with early-stage, untreated non-small cell lung cancer from the lung TRACERx cohort. Patients were selected for TCR sequencing only if sufficient RNA was available from at least two tumor regions. This clonotype was seen only a few times. The antigen it binds to is not known. No per-base quality is available; no much larger clone lies one base away. This TCR derives from a female donor with early-stage non-small cell lung cancer. Specimen: PBMCs, collected at surgery.

The DNA reads TGTGCCACCAGCAGAGATTGGGGGAGGGCTCTAAGCTCCTACGAGCAGTACTTC. It codes for CATSRDWGRALSSYEQYF. Recombination connected TRBV15 to TRBJ2-7, and 7 junction bases match TRBD2. The CDR3 measures 18 amino acids from cysteine to phenylalanine. Left in the record is the CDR3 DNA by itself, 54 bases read in frame from the first base. Taken from the germline V gene (reference sequence), the CDR1 and CDR2 loops are LNHNV and YYDKDF. Unmatched junction bases come to 11, with V trimmed by 0 bases and J by 0 bases. The variable domain in full, with residues beyond the CDR3 obtained from the reference TRBV15 and TRBJ2-7 genes, is DAMVIQNPRYQVTQFGKPVTLSCSQTLNHNVMYWYQQKSSQAPKLLFHYYDKDFNNEADTPDNFQSRRPNTSFCFLDIRSPGLGDTAMYLCATSRDWGRALSSYEQYFGPGTRLTVT.